Listed below are T cell receptor beta chains from one sample, sequenced in a study of beta chain features in type 1 diabetes. This table comes from immunoSEQ multiplex PCR, and its TCRdb copy is limited to in-frame clones, with some not included. The sample records some 900,000 clones, 17% being singletons. Sample: naive CD4+ T cells from blood. These receptors were obtained from a woman under 30 in good health. Each CDR3 is given with its conserved first and last residue. D genes are given only for firm matches. Size is stated for part of the rows, as once, few or many counts, or as a class when the clone is expanded.

v_call	d_call	clone_size	j_call	cdr3_aa	cdr3_nt
TRBV2	NA	NA	TRBJ2-3	CASSRDRDLTDTQYF	TGTGCCAGCAGTAGGGACCGAGACCTCACAGATACGCAGTATTTT
TRBV5-1	TRBD1	NA	TRBJ1-1	CASSSGQGRENTEAFF	TGCGCCAGCAGCTCCGGACAGGGGAGGGAGAACACTGAAGCTTTCTTT
TRBV5-4	TRBD1	few	TRBJ2-2	CASSLFQGDVGELFF	TGTGCCAGCAGCTTGTTCCAGGGGGATGTCGGGGAGCTGTTTTTT
TRBV11-2	NA	few	TRBJ2-7	CASSSWGRNYEQYF	TGTGCCAGCAGCTCCTGGGGTAGAAACTACGAGCAGTACTTC
TRBV28	NA	NA	TRBJ1-6	CASSLRAAPLHF	TGTGCCAGCAGTTTAAGGGCGGCACCCCTCCACTTT
TRBV10-3	TRBD2	NA	TRBJ2-3	CAIRGNSGSRTDTQYF	TGTGCCATCAGGGGTAATAGCGGGAGTCGAACAGATACGCAGTATTTT
TRBV10-3	NA	few	TRBJ2-2	CASSRLDDTGELFF	TGTGCCAGCAGCCGACTAGACGACACCGGGGAGCTGTTTTTT
TRBV28	NA	NA	TRBJ2-7	CASRATGTASYEQYF	TGTGCCAGCAGAGCGACCGGGACCGCGTCCTACGAGCAGTACTTC
TRBV19	NA	NA	TRBJ2-2	CASQSRVVRFAGELFF	TGTGCCAGTCAGAGCAGGGTGGTGAGGTTCGCCGGGGAGCTGTTTTTT
TRBV7-3	TRBD1	NA	TRBJ2-1	CASSPDRGLLDEQFF	TGTGCCAGCAGCCCGGACAGGGGTCTCTTAGATGAGCAGTTCTTC
TRBV7-2	NA	few	TRBJ2-2	CASSQRRLVNTGELFF	TGTGCCAGCAGCCAGCGTAGGCTAGTAAACACCGGGGAGCTGTTTTTT
TRBV9	TRBD2	NA	TRBJ2-1	CASTGGGGLAGPYNEQFF	TGTGCCAGCACGGGAGGTGGGGGACTAGCGGGACCCTACAATGAGCAGTTCTTC
TRBV7-9	NA	few	TRBJ1-1	CASSTDEAFF	TGTGCCAGCAGCACAGATGAAGCTTTCTTT
TRBV9	NA	NA	TRBJ2-5	CASSQDPGITQETQYF	TGTGCCAGCAGCCAAGACCCCGGGATCACCCAAGAGACCCAGTACTTC
TRBV28	TRBD1	NA	TRBJ1-1	CASSAPGQANTEAFF	TGTGCCAGCAGCGCACCCGGACAGGCGAACACTGAAGCTTTCTTT
TRBV12-5	TRBD2	NA	TRBJ2-1	CASGLVAGGFQEQFF	TGTGCTAGTGGTTTGGTAGCGGGAGGGTTCCAGGAGCAGTTCTTC
TRBV4-1	NA	NA	TRBJ2-5	CASSQEVPGPRGETQYF	TGCGCCAGCAGCCAAGAAGTCCCAGGACCCCGAGGAGAGACCCAGTACTTC
TRBV7-8	NA	NA	TRBJ2-5	CASRLGGPRETQYF	TGTGCCAGCAGGCTCGGCGGGCCGAGAGAGACCCAGTACTTC
TRBV18	TRBD1	NA	TRBJ1-1	CASSDRDGFTEAFF	TGTGCCAGCTCAGACAGGGATGGTTTCACTGAAGCTTTCTTT
TRBV5-1	TRBD2	few	TRBJ2-7	CASRPELAGVSYEQYF	TGCGCCAGCAGACCCGAACTAGCGGGAGTCTCCTACGAGCAGTACTTC
TRBV15	NA	NA	TRBJ2-3	CATSRGDRHTDTQYF	TGTGCCACCAGCAGAGGGGACCGACACACAGATACGCAGTATTTT
TRBV6-6	NA	NA	TRBJ1-5	CASSSVGTNQPQHF	TGTGCCAGCAGCTCCGTGGGTACCAATCAGCCCCAGCATTTT
TRBV7-8	NA	few	TRBJ2-7	CASSPSEGQYF	TGTGCCAGCAGCCCCTCTGAGGGGCAGTACTTC
TRBV27	NA	NA	TRBJ2-3	CASSLSRAADGDTQYF	TGTGCCAGCAGTTTATCGCGGGCGGCAGACGGGGATACGCAGTATTTT
TRBV6-5	TRBD1	NA	TRBJ2-3	CASSYAQGPGPDTQYF	TGTGCCAGCAGTTATGCACAGGGGCCGGGCCCAGATACGCAGTATTTT
TRBV6-6	TRBD2	few	TRBJ2-1	CASRSTSGYNEQFF	TGTGCCAGCAGATCGACTAGCGGATACAATGAGCAGTTCTTC
TRBV7-3	NA	NA	TRBJ2-1	CASSTQGGAYNEQFF	TGTGCCAGCAGCACACAGGGAGGCGCGTACAATGAGCAGTTCTTC
TRBV6-1	TRBD1	few	TRBJ2-7	CASGRDRGYEQYF	TGTGCCAGCGGCCGGGACAGGGGATACGAGCAGTACTTC
TRBV2	NA	few	TRBJ2-2	CASSWETGELFF	TGTGCCAGCAGTTGGGAGACCGGGGAGCTGTTTTTT
TRBV28	NA	few	TRBJ1-2	CASSSTRIGYTF	TGTGCCAGCAGTTCAACCAGGATCGGCTACACCTTC
TRBV19	TRBD2	few	TRBJ2-2	CASTSGRWTGELFF	TGTGCCAGTACTAGCGGGAGATGGACCGGGGAGCTGTTTTTT
TRBV5-1	NA	NA	TRBJ2-1	CASRTDSNEQFF	TGCGCCAGCAGAACAGATTCCAATGAGCAGTTCTTC
TRBV19	NA	few	TRBJ2-6	CASSLDAGSGANVLTF	TGTGCCAGCTCTTTGGACGCCGGCTCAGGGGCCAACGTCCTGACTTTC
TRBV7-2	TRBD2	NA	TRBJ2-7	CASSLGPAGGGYEQYF	TGTGCCAGCAGCTTAGGACCCGCGGGAGGGGGGTACGAGCAGTACTTC
TRBV4-3	NA	NA	TRBJ1-1	CASSQDWMNTEAFF	TGCGCCAGCAGCCAAGATTGGATGAACACTGAAGCTTTCTTT
TRBV19	NA	NA	TRBJ2-6	CASSISPSGANVLTF	TGTGCCAGTAGTATCTCTCCCTCTGGGGCCAACGTCCTGACTTTC
TRBV2	NA	NA	TRBJ2-3	CASRPRTDTQYF	TGTGCCAGCAGACCCCGCACAGATACGCAGTATTTT
TRBV4-2	NA	few	TRBJ2-3	CASSQVVTDTQYF	TGTGCCAGCAGCCAAGTAGTGACGGATACGCAGTATTTT
TRBV28	TRBD2	few	TRBJ2-7	CASSALAGGFVYEQYF	TGTGCCAGCAGTGCGCTAGCGGGAGGTTTCGTTTACGAGCAGTACTTC
TRBV29-1	NA	few	TRBJ1-1	CSVTRRGDTEAFF	TGCAGCGTTACAAGAAGGGGTGACACTGAAGCTTTCTTT
TRBV6-1	NA	few	TRBJ2-1	CASRPKRSSYNEQFF	TGTGCCAGCAGGCCAAAGCGGAGCTCCTACAATGAGCAGTTCTTC
TRBV18	TRBD1	few	TRBJ2-7	CASSQRQGGLDEQYF	TGTGCCAGCTCACAAAGACAGGGGGGTCTGGACGAGCAGTACTTC
TRBV7-3	NA	few	TRBJ2-5	CASSLVLGETQYF	TGTGCCAGCAGCCTCGTCTTGGGGGAGACCCAGTACTTC
TRBV28	NA	NA	TRBJ1-3	CASSSLGNTIYF	TGTGCCAGCAGTTCCCTTGGAAACACCATATATTTT
TRBV7-9	TRBD1	NA	TRBJ2-3	CASSLVRTGQTTDTQYF	TGTGCCAGCAGCTTAGTGCGGACAGGACAAACCACAGATACGCAGTATTTT
TRBV19	NA	NA	TRBJ1-2	CASSIRADRGYGYTF	TGTGCCAGTAGTATCCGAGCGGACAGAGGCTATGGCTACACCTTC
TRBV19	NA	NA	TRBJ1-5	CASSPRVQPQHF	TGTGCCAGTAGCCCCAGGGTTCAGCCCCAGCATTTT
TRBV7-2	NA	NA	TRBJ1-2	CASSPQGGYGYTF	TGTGCCAGCAGCCCCCAGGGAGGCTATGGCTACACCTTC